This is a list of T cell receptor beta chains from one sample in a study of a mutant IDH1 vaccine in newly diagnosed glioma. The antigens of these receptors remain unknown. Clones were sequenced by immunoSEQ multiplex PCR, and TCRdb holds only the in-frame ones, with some missing. The sample has around 85,000 clones; roughly 85% are singletons. Sequences were derived from PBMCs, sampled from a glioma patient whose treatment included an IDH1 peptide vaccine. These TCRs come from a man aged 30-40 years with glioma. Some clones in this sample may be carry-over from other donors' samples. The CDR3 runs from the conserved cysteine through the conserved F or W. The D gene is left open where the match is weak. Part of the rows lack a size; the others show once, few, many or a class for expanded clones.

>TRBJ2-7|TRBV28|once|TRBD1
TGTGCCAGCAGTTTAACCTTCTTACAGGGGCCCTACGAGCAGTACTTC
CASSLTFLQGPYEQYF
>TRBJ2-3|TRBV15|.|.
TGTGCCACCAGCAAGAAGGGGGTCGCAGATACGCAGTATTTT
CATSKKGVADTQYF
>TRBJ1-5|TRBV7-8|few|.
TGTGCCAGCAGCTTAGATCGAGTGGCAGGGACCAATCAGCCCCAGCATTTT
CASSLDRVAGTNQPQHF
>TRBJ1-3|TRBV6-5|once|.
TGTGCCAGCAGTTCCAGGGCTGTAGGCAACACCATATATTTT
CASSSRAVGNTIYF
>TRBJ1-6|TRBV4-3|.|.
TGCGCCAGCAGCCAAGACGGGAGTGACTCACCCCTCCACTTT
CASSQDGSDSPLHF
>TRBJ1-5|TRBV19|.|TRBD1
TGTGCCAGACAACAGGGGCCCCAACTACTCAATCAGCCCCAGCATTTT
CARQQGPQLLNQPQHF
>TRBJ2-5|TRBV11-2|.|TRBD1
TGTGCCAGCATTGGACAGGGAGAGACCCAGTACTTC
CASIGQGETQYF
>TRBJ2-5|TRBV11-1|.|TRBD1
TGTGCCAGCAGCCCAAGGACAGGGGGAGAGACCCAGTACTTC
CASSPRTGGETQYF
>TRBJ1-1|TRBV29-1|.|TRBD1
TGCAGCGCCGGACAGGTAGAAGCTTTCTTT
CSAGQVEAFF
>TRBJ1-6|TRBV30|.|TRBD1
TGTGCCTGGAGTGTACGACAGGGGGCTAATTCACCCCTCCACTTT
CAWSVRQGANSPLHF
>TRBJ1-2|TRBV11-2|.|TRBD1
TGTGCCAGCAGCCCGAGACAGGGATCGAACTATGGCTACACCTTC
CASSPRQGSNYGYTF
>TRBJ1-2|TRBV6-6|.|.
TGTGCCAGCAGTTACGGGCAGAGCTATGGCTACACCTTC
CASSYGQSYGYTF
>TRBJ2-5|TRBV6-6|.|.
TGTGCCAGCAGTTATTACCGGGCTGCAGAGACCCAGTACTTC
CASSYYRAAETQYF
>TRBJ2-3|TRBV7-7|.|.
TGTGCCAGCAGCTCCACGGGGGCCGACACAGATACGCAGTATTTT
CASSSTGADTDTQYF
>TRBJ2-5|TRBV5-1|.|TRBD1
TGCGCCAGCAGCGTGAAGGGACAGGGGAGGACGCTCGGAGAGACCCAGTACTTC
CASSVKGQGRTLGETQYF
>TRBJ1-2|TRBV2|.|.
TGTGCCAGCAGTTCAACCCAGGGGCGGGTCTATGGCTACACCTTC
CASSSTQGRVYGYTF
>TRBJ2-2|TRBV5-1|.|TRBD2
TGCGCCAGCAGCTCCACCGGGACTAGCGGGAGTGCGTTGTTTTTT
CASSSTGTSGSALFF
>TRBJ2-4|TRBV13|.|.
TGTGCCAGCAGCTTAGGGGGAGGATTAGCCAAAAACATTCAGTACTTC
CASSLGGGLAKNIQYF
>TRBJ2-3|TRBV7-2|.|TRBD2
TGTGCCAGCAGCCGGAGCGGGGGGGCTAGAGATACGCAGTATTTT
CASSRSGGARDTQYF
>TRBJ2-5|TRBV7-3|.|TRBD1
TGTGCCAGCAGCTTAACCCCAGGGGGCGAGGAGACCCAGTACTTC
CASSLTPGGEETQYF
>TRBJ2-5|TRBV7-9|.|.
TGTGCCAGCAGCTCCCGGGACCAGGGGGGCCAGTACTTC
CASSSRDQGGQYF
>TRBJ1-5|TRBV15|.|TRBD1
TGTGCCACCAGCAGAGATGACAGGGTTGGTCAGCCCCAGCATTTT
CATSRDDRVGQPQHF
>TRBJ1-2|TRBV6-6|.|.
TGTGCCAGCAGTTTTACTCGAAGCGCAGGGAAAAATGGCTACACCTTC
CASSFTRSAGKNGYTF
>TRBJ1-1|TRBV6-1|.|.
TGTGCCAGCAGTCAGCTTATGAACACTGAAGCTTTCTTT
CASSQLMNTEAFF
>TRBJ2-1|TRBV7-2|few|TRBD1
TGTGCCAGCAGCTCCCCGGGACAGGGGTCCCGTAATGAGCAGTTCTTC
CASSSPGQGSRNEQFF
>TRBJ2-5|TRBV4-1|.|.
TGCGCCAGCAGCCAGTTACAAGAGACCCAGTACTTC
CASSQLQETQYF
>TRBJ2-7|TRBV30|.|TRBD1
TGTGCCTGGAGTAAACAGGGGGGTAGGGAGCAGTACTTC
CAWSKQGGREQYF
>TRBJ1-1|TRBV11-3|.|.
TGTGCCAGCAGCCCCGACAGCGGGCGCACTGAAGCTTTCTTT
CASSPDSGRTEAFF
>TRBJ2-1|TRBV15|.|.
TGTGCCACCAGCAGAGGGGGGCTAGCGGACTCCTACAATGAGCAGTTCTTC
CATSRGGLADSYNEQFF
>TRBJ2-6|TRBV2|.|TRBD1
TGTGCCAGCAGTACAGGGGGCCCTTATGGGGCCAACGTCCTGACTTTC
CASSTGGPYGANVLTF
>TRBJ2-1|TRBV6-1|.|TRBD2
TGTGCCAGTGGGCGGGGGAACTCCTACAATGAGCAGTTCTTC
CASGRGNSYNEQFF
>TRBJ1-1|TRBV27|.|.
TGTGCCAGCAGGACCGGGAACACTGAAGCTTTCTTT
CASRTGNTEAFF
>TRBJ2-7|TRBV7-8|.|.
TGTGCCAGCAGCTTATTCACGGACGAGCAGTACTTC
CASSLFTDEQYF
>TRBJ1-2|TRBV5-4|.|.
TGTGCCAGCAGCTTGGTAGGGCTCAAGCGCTACACCTTC
CASSLVGLKRYTF
>TRBJ2-1|TRBV7-9|once|.
TGTGCCAGCAGCTTAAACGCGGCAACCTCCAATGAGCAGTTCTTC
CASSLNAATSNEQFF
>TRBJ2-7|TRBV5-1|.|.
TGCGCCAGCAGCCTGAGGCAGGGAGACTACGAGCAGTACTTC
CASSLRQGDYEQYF
>TRBJ1-5|TRBV5-6|.|.
TGTGCCAGCAGCCCAGATCAGCCCCAGCATTTT
CASSPDQPQHF